These T cell receptor beta chains were read from a single sample in a study of blood T cell repertoires in COVID-19. Produced via immunoSEQ multiplex PCR; TCRdb's table is partial and in-frame only. Among about 120,000 clones listed, more than 60% were seen once. Sequencing was carried out using peripheral blood. These receptors originate from a man between 45 and 60 years old with acute or convalescent COVID-19. Both conserved end residues are part of each CDR3. The D gene is left open where the match is weak. Rows give clone size only sometimes, using once, few, many, or a class for an expanded clone.

cdr3_nt | cdr3_aa | v_call | clone_size | d_call | j_call | cdr3_length
TGTGCCAGTAGTCTGAGCCGGGACAGGGGCCGACATGGCAATCAGCCCCAGCATTTT | CASSLSRDRGRHGNQPQHF | TRBV19 | once | TRBD1 | TRBJ1-5 | 19
TGTGCCAGCAGACCGGGACAGCTGTCCTACGAGCAGTACTTC | CASRPGQLSYEQYF | TRBV5-6 | once | TRBD1 | TRBJ2-7 | 14
TGTGCCAGCAGTTTCGCGACAGGGGCCACCGGGGAGCTGTTTTTT | CASSFATGATGELFF | TRBV28 | . | TRBD1 | TRBJ2-2 | 15
TGCGCCAGCAGCTTGGCGCCGAGGGCTGGCAATCAGCCCCAGCATTTT | CASSLAPRAGNQPQHF | TRBV5-1 | . | . | TRBJ1-5 | 16
TGCGCCAGCAGCTTGAAGGGGACAGGGTCTGGCTACACCTTC | CASSLKGTGSGYTF | TRBV5-1 | . | TRBD1 | TRBJ1-2 | 14
TGTGCCAGCAGCTCGGGACTAGCGGGAGACAATGAGCAGTTCTTC | CASSSGLAGDNEQFF | TRBV7-9 | . | TRBD2 | TRBJ2-1 | 15
TGTGCCAGCAGCTTAAGGGGACAGGGATCCTACGAGCAGTACTTC | CASSLRGQGSYEQYF | TRBV7-9 | . | TRBD1 | TRBJ2-7 | 15
TGTGCCAGCAGTCACAGGGTAGCTAGCTCCTACGAGCAGTACTTC | CASSHRVASSYEQYF | TRBV28 | . | . | TRBJ2-7 | 15
TGCGCCAGCAGCCCAGGGGGCTCCTACGAGCAGTACTTC | CASSPGGSYEQYF | TRBV5-1 | . | TRBD1 | TRBJ2-7 | 13
TGTGCCAGTAGGGCCGACAGGGGGTCCACTCATGGCTACACCTTC | CASRADRGSTHGYTF | TRBV19 | few | TRBD1 | TRBJ1-2 | 15
TGTGCCAGCAGCCCTACGGAGGGGGCTGGGCCCCAGTACTTC | CASSPTEGAGPQYF | TRBV7-2 | . | . | TRBJ2-5 | 14
TGTGCCAGCAGGGAGGTGACTGACCCCTACGAGCAGTACTTC | CASREVTDPYEQYF | TRBV27 | . | . | TRBJ2-7 | 14
TGTGCCAGCAGTGCTCAACTAGCGGGGTTCACAGATACGCAGTATTTT | CASSAQLAGFTDTQYF | TRBV6-1 | . | TRBD2 | TRBJ2-3 | 16
TGCGCCAGCAGCTTGGATAGCGGCATGGGCACCATATATTTT | CASSLDSGMGTIYF | TRBV5-1 | . | . | TRBJ1-3 | 14
TGTGCCAGCAGCCAAACAAGCGGGAACTCTGGAAACACCATATATTTT | CASSQTSGNSGNTIYF | TRBV9 | . | . | TRBJ1-3 | 16